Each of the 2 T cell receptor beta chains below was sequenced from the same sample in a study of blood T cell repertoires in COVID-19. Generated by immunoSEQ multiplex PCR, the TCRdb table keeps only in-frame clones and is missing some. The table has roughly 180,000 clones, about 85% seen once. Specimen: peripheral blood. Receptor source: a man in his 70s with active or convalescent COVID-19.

For the CDR3, the DNA is TGTGCCAGCAGTTTACTAGCGACTAGCACAGATACGCAGTATTTT. Its translation is CASSLLATSTDTQYF. This chain connects TRBV6-5 to TRBJ2-3, with 7 bases aligning to TRBD2. The CDR3 is 15 residues long. The V gene end was trimmed by 4 bases and the J gene end by 0 bases; junction bases not matched to a gene: 4. CDR1 and CDR2 from the germline V gene are MNHEY and SVGAGI.

The CDR3 region is CASSSVELAKNIQYF. The CDR3 bases are TGTGCCAGCAGTTCGGTGGAGTTAGCCAAAAACATTCAGTACTTC. This chain uses TRBV27 with TRBJ2-4; D gene unclear. The CDR3 sequence is 15 residues long. V was trimmed by 4 bases and J by 0 bases, leaving 10 bases between them. From germline, CDR1 is MNHEY and CDR2 SMNVEV (reference sequence).